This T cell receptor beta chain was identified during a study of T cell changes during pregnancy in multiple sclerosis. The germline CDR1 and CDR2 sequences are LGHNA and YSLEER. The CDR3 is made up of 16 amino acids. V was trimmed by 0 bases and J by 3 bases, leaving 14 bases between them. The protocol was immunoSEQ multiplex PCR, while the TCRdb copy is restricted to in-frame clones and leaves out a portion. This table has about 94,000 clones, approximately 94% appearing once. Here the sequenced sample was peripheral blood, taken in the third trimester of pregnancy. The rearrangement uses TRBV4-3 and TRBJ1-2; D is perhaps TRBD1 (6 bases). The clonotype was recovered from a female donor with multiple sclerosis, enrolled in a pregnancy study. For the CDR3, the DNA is TGCGCCAGCAGCCAAGAAGGGAGGGGGGCCTACTATGGCTACACCTTC. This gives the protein CASSQEGRGAYYGYTF.